This is a list of T cell receptor beta chains from one sample in a study of T cell repertoires in aging, cancer and after chemotherapy. TCRdb called the multiplex PCR reads again in MiXCR, with one record for every CDR3 protein. The data hold over 15,000 distinct CDR3 sequences, with approximately 40% observed a single time. Source material: blood. Every receptor here comes from a human donor with a solid tumor. Each CDR3 is given with its conserved first and last residue. The order of the fields is V gene, clone size, D gene, J gene, CDR3 DNA, CDR3 protein. A D gene is named only where the DNA matches it firmly. Some rows have no size entry. The others give once, few or many, or a class for an expanded clone.

>TRBV7-6|few|.|TRBJ2-5
TGTGCCAGCAGCTTTTCAGAGGTGTACCAAGAGACCCAGTACTTC
CASSFSEVYQETQYF
>TRBV6-2/TRBV6-3|.|TRBD1|TRBJ1-1
TGTGCCAGCAGCTCCGGACAGGAGAACACTGAAGCTTTCTTT
CASSSGQENTEAFF
>TRBV28|once|.|TRBJ1-3
TGTGTCAGCCGTGACGGACGCTCTGGAAACACCATATATTTT
CVSRDGRSGNTIYF
>TRBV6-1|.|TRBD2|TRBJ2-4
TGTGCCAGCAGTGTCCGGGAGGGGAGTACCAAAAACATTCAGTACTTC
CASSVREGSTKNIQYF
>TRBV6-1|few|TRBD1|TRBJ2-5
TGTGCCAGCAGTGAATCTCCGGACAGGGGCTCGAATGGCCAGTACTTC
CASSESPDRGSNGQYF
>TRBV29-1|.|TRBD1|TRBJ2-7
TGCAGCGTTGAAGATCCCCTTACAGGGGGGACCTACGAGCAGTACTTC
CSVEDPLTGGTYEQYF
>TRBV5-5|few|TRBD1|TRBJ1-2
TGTGCCAGCAGCCTCGGGACAGTCTATGGCTACACCTTC
CASSLGTVYGYTF
>TRBV28|.|TRBD1|TRBJ2-7
TGTGCCAGCAGGGGGACAGGGGTCTACGAGCAGTACTTC
CASRGTGVYEQYF
>TRBV29-1|.|TRBD1|TRBJ2-3
TGCAGCGTTGTGACCGGGACAGGGGGCGCAGATACGCAGTATTTT
CSVVTGTGGADTQYF
>TRBV6-5|few|TRBD1|TRBJ1-1
TGTGCCAGCAGATCACAGGGGGGGAGCACTGAAGCTTTCTTT
CASRSQGGSTEAFF
>TRBV6-2/TRBV6-3|.|.|TRBJ1-1
TGTGCCTGTAAAAAACGGGGTGAAGCTTTCTTT
CACKKRGEAFF
>TRBV12-3/TRBV12-4|.|.|TRBJ1-2
TGTGCCAGCAGTTTTAGCAGGGGCGGCTACACCTTC
CASSFSRGGYTF
>TRBV5-1|.|.|TRBJ1-2
TGCGCCAGCAGCTCAGGCGGGGGGGACTATGGCTACACCTTC
CASSSGGGDYGYTF
>TRBV19|medium-sized|TRBD2|TRBJ2-2
TGTGCCAGTAGTATAGATGGAACTAGCGGACACACCGGGGAGCTGTTTTTT
CASSIDGTSGHTGELFF
>TRBV5-5|.|TRBD2|TRBJ2-7
TGTGCCAGCAGCTTGTGGGAGGGCGAGCAGTACTTC
CASSLWEGEQYF
>TRBV29-1|medium-sized|.|TRBJ2-3
TGCAGCGTTGAAACACAGGACCTAACGCAGTATTTT
CSVETQDLTQYF
>TRBV24-1|few|.|TRBJ2-3
TGTGCCACCAGTGATTCGGCGGGTGGAGTTGAGGCAGATACGCAGTATTTT
CATSDSAGGVEADTQYF
>TRBV6-6|.|.|TRBJ1-1
TGTGCCAGCACCAAAACGTCAGGGGCGAACACTGAAGCTTTCTTT
CASTKTSGANTEAFF
>TRBV6-1|few|.|TRBJ2-7
TGTGCCAGCAGTGAAGCTAAAATGGAAAACGAGCAGTACTTC
CASSEAKMENEQYF
>TRBV27|few|.|TRBJ1-5
TGTGCCAGCAGTTTAGACAGCCGAACTTATAGCAATCAGCCCCAGCATTTT
CASSLDSRTYSNQPQHF
>TRBV7-9|few|.|TRBJ2-3
TGTGCCAGCAGCTCAATACCAGCCCCCGGACAGAGACAACATACGCAGTATTTT
CASSSIPAPGQRQHTQYF
>TRBV7-2|.|.|TRBJ2-2
TGTGCCAGCAGCTTAGTGGGCCCAAACACCGGGGAGCTGTTTTTT
CASSLVGPNTGELFF
>TRBV6-2/TRBV6-3|few|.|TRBJ2-3
TGTGCCAGCAGAATTGGCGGGCCCAGCACAGATACGCAGTATTTT
CASRIGGPSTDTQYF
>TRBV5-4|few|TRBD1|TRBJ1-1
TGTGCCAGCAGCCTTTCCGGGACAGGGGGCACTGAAGCTTTCTTT
CASSLSGTGGTEAFF
>TRBV18|few|.|TRBJ2-1
TGTGCCAGCCGGACTACCCGGGAAGGGAATGAGCAGTTCTTC
CASRTTREGNEQFF
>TRBV19|few|.|TRBJ1-5
TGTGCCAGTAGTTCGTCGGCCGCCAATCAGCCCCAGCATTTT
CASSSSAANQPQHF
>TRBV19|few|TRBD1|TRBJ1-5
TGTGCCAGTAGGTCCGGCAGGACAGGGAGCAATCAGCCCCAGCATTTT
CASRSGRTGSNQPQHF
>TRBV27|.|.|TRBJ1-1
TGTGCCAGCAGTTTATTTATGGGGAACACTGAAGCTTTCTTT
CASSLFMGNTEAFF
>TRBV15|few|.|TRBJ2-5
TGTGCCACCAGCAGAGAGGTGAGGCAGACCCAGTACTTC
CATSREVRQTQYF
>TRBV19|.|TRBD2|TRBJ2-2
TGTGCCAGTAGTCCGACTAGCGGGGACACCGGGGAGCTGTTTTTT
CASSPTSGDTGELFF
>TRBV19|medium-sized|.|TRBJ2-5
TGTGCCAGTAGTAGCGGGGTCCAAGAGACCCAGTACTTC
CASSSGVQETQYF
>TRBV20-1|medium-sized|.|TRBJ2-1
TGCAGTGCTAGAGATCTTGGTGAGCAGTTCTTC
CSARDLGEQFF
>TRBV13|few|.|TRBJ1-1
TGTGCCAGCAGGACGGTTGTCGGAGGTGCTTTCTTT
CASRTVVGGAFF
>TRBV29-1|medium-sized|.|TRBJ1-1
TGCAGCGTTGAAGGGGGGGGCACTGAAGCTTTCTTT
CSVEGGGTEAFF
>TRBV5-1|few|.|TRBJ2-5
TGCGCCAGCAGCTTGGTGTCAGGCCAAGAGACCCAGTACTTC
CASSLVSGQETQYF
>TRBV29-1|few|.|TRBJ1-2
TGCAGCGTTGATAAGGATTCCCAAGATGGCTACACCTTC
CSVDKDSQDGYTF
>TRBV7-6|.|.|TRBJ1-5
TGTGCCAGCAGCACGGACAGTACTCTCCTTCAGCCCCAGCATTTT
CASSTDSTLLQPQHF
>TRBV18|.|.|TRBJ1-3
TGTGCCAGCTCACCTGACACTTCTGGAAACACCATATATTTT
CASSPDTSGNTIYF
>TRBV14|few|.|TRBJ2-5
TGTGCCAGCAGCCAAGATTGGCAGACCCAGTACTTC
CASSQDWQTQYF
>TRBV19|.|TRBD2|TRBJ2-1
TGTGCCAGTAGTGGTGGGAGTAGCGGGAGAAGCTCCTACAATGAGCAGTTCTTC
CASSGGSSGRSSYNEQFF
>TRBV5-1|.|TRBD2|TRBJ2-7
TGCGCCAGCAGCGGGGGGGGGACCCACGAGCAGTACTTC
CASSGGGTHEQYF
>TRBV14|.|.|TRBJ2-2
TGTGCCAGCAGCGCTCCGGGAAAAGGGGGCACCGGGGAGCTGTTTTTT
CASSAPGKGGTGELFF
>TRBV19|medium-sized|.|TRBJ2-5
TGTGCCACCAGCAGGGGTGCGCAAGAGACCCAGTACTTC
CATSRGAQETQYF
>TRBV25-1|.|.|TRBJ2-6
TGTGCCAGCCTAGACTCTGGGGCCAACGTCCTGACTTTC
CASLDSGANVLTF
>TRBV29-1|medium-sized|.|TRBJ2-1
TGCAGCGCCGCCAGAAATGAGCAGTTCTTC
CSAARNEQFF
>TRBV27|.|.|TRBJ2-2
.
CASSLFTGLGEQYFGPGTGELFF
>TRBV27|few|TRBD1|TRBJ2-1
TGTGCCAGCAGTTTCCGACAGGGGGATGAGCAGTTCTTC
CASSFRQGDEQFF
>TRBV5-5|.|.|TRBJ2-3
TGTGCCAGCAGGCTGGGAGATACGCAGTATTTT
CASRLGDTQYF